The entry below gives a single T cell receptor (beta chain) sequence along with its context. Its cognate antigen is unknown. The data stem from a study of cytomegalovirus exposure and HLA in healthy donors. Findings and caveats of the study: A later analysis linked around 15,000 TCR beta sequences to HLA alleles at 0.05 false discovery rate.

The CDR3 sequence is 15 residues long. Per the germline V gene, CDR1 is MNHEY and CDR2 is SMNVEV (reference sequence). V was trimmed by 5 bases and J by 4 bases, leaving 15 bases between them. 13 Jbeta primers and 60 Vbeta primers were used for the PCR. TCRdb's copy holds only in-frame clones and misses some; the assay was immunoSEQ multiplex PCR. The sample lists around 85,000 clones, nearly 80% seen once, with approximately 23% in the top ten. The sequenced sample was PBMCs. This clonotype was sampled from a woman aged 45-65 years in good health and CMV-seropositive. V is TRBV27 and J is TRBJ2-1; perhaps TRBD1 as D (6 bases). The CDR3 nucleotides are TGTGCCAGCAGTCTTCGACAGGTGGTGTACAATGAGCAGTTCTTC. It is translated as CASSLRQVVYNEQFF.